What follows are 15 T cell receptor beta chains derived from one specimen sequenced in a study of multiple sclerosis patients with progressive multifocal leukoencephalopathy. Clones were sequenced by immunoSEQ multiplex PCR, and TCRdb holds only the in-frame ones, with some missing. The data hold 31,000 or so clones, with 80% to 90% observed a single time. The time point is: time of PML onset. Sequences were derived from PBMCs, sampled from a patient treated with natalizumab. The receptor source for this set is a woman aged 40 to 49 with progressive multifocal leukoencephalopathy.

The chain recombines TRBV12-5 with TRBJ2-4; TRBD1 aligns across 9 bases. V gave up 1 base and J gave up 3 bases; unmatched junction bases: 4. Germline V gene lookup returns CDR1 LGHNT and CDR2 FRNRAP. CDR3 length equals 16 residues. CDR3 nucleotides: TGTGCTAGTGGTTTGGGACAGGGGGGAGTCAAAAACATTCAGTACTTC. Its translation: CASGLGQGGVKNIQYF.

This chain joins TRBV30 and TRBJ1-1; possible D gene TRBD1, 5 bases. Germline V gene lookup returns CDR1 GTSNPN and CDR2 SVGIG (reference sequence). The CDR3 length is 14 residues. Trimming left V 5 bases short and J 0 bases short, with 13 bases between. The CDR3 DNA is TGTGCCTGGGGTACGGGACGTATGAACACTGAAGCTTTCTTT. Protein product: CAWGTGRMNTEAFF.

This sequence joins TRBV5-6 and TRBJ1-6; unclear D gene. This CDR3 spans 14 amino acids. In germline, CDR1 is SGHDT, CDR2 YYEEEE. Trimming stripped 1 base from V and 5 bases from J, with 7 bases between. CDR3 DNA: TGTGCCAGCAGCTTGAGACGGAATAATTCACCCCTCCACTTT. Its protein product is CASSLRRNNSPLHF.

The chain joins TRBV2 to TRBJ2-7; the match to TRBD1 covers 8 bases. This CDR3 region has 14 residues. Germline loops: CDR1 SNHLY, CDR2 FYNNEI. With 6 bases clipped from V and 4 bases from J, the junction kept 8 bases outside the gene matches. CDR3 sequence: CASSLRTGRYEQYF. CDR3 DNA sequence: TGTGCCAGCAGCTTACGGACAGGGCGTTACGAGCAGTACTTC.

The chain recombines TRBV6-1 with TRBJ2-1; 10 bases match TRBD2. The length of the CDR3 is 16 residues. Germline-derived CDR1 and CDR2 are MNHNS and SASEGT. Trimming took 3 bases from V and 1 from J; bases not matched to a gene: 3. The CDR3 region has the DNA TGTGCCAGCAGTGAGTTAGCGGGAGGATCCTACAATGAGCAGTTCTTC. This gives the protein CASSELAGGSYNEQFF.

CDR3 coding DNA: TGTGCCAGTACTAGCGGGACCAACACCGGGGAGCTGTTTTTT. This sequence encodes CASTSGTNTGELFF. V is TRBV6-4 and J is TRBJ2-2; 10 bases are a match to TRBD2. The CDR3 has 14 residues. CDR1 is MRHNA, CDR2 SNTAGT, per germline. V was pared by 9 bases and J by 2 bases, with 3 bases of the junction left unmatched.

The V and J genes are TRBV9 and TRBJ1-1; possible D gene TRBD1, 6 bases. There are 15 residues in the CDR3. Trimming took 0 bases from V and 1 from J, leaving 10 bases between them. Germline V gives CDR1 SGDLS, CDR2 YYNGEE. Written as DNA, the CDR3 is TGTGCCAGCAGCGTAGTGGGGGGCGCGAACACTGAAGCTTTCTTT. Translation gives CASSVVGGANTEAFF.

The J gene is TRBJ2-3, the V gene TRBV10-2; 7 bases match TRBD2. CDR1 WSHSY and CDR2 SAAADI come from the germline V gene. There are 14 residues in the CDR3. J lost 4 bases, V lost 4 bases, and 5 bases had no gene match. CDR3 DNA sequence: TGCGCCAGCAGTGCGGGGGGTCCAGCAGATACGCAGTATTTT. It yields the protein CASSAGGPADTQYF.

This clone was recorded once. Here the CDR3 reads CAWEGTDYEQYF. The CDR3 coding sequence is TGTGCCTGGGAGGGGACCGACTACGAGCAGTACTTC. The chain combines TRBV30 with TRBJ2-7; perhaps D is TRBD1 or TRBD2 (5 bases each). The CDR3 is made up of 12 amino acids. Trimming took 5 bases from V and 3 from J, leaving 11 bases between them. Germline CDR1 reads GTSNPN; CDR2 reads SVGIG (reference sequence).

The rearrangement joins TRBV7-3 to TRBJ2-4; 13 nucleotides match TRBD2. V shed 5 bases and J 7 bases; nucleotides not matched to a gene: 14. CDR3 length: 18 residues. Germline V CDR1 and CDR2: SGHTA, FQGTGA. The CDR3 DNA reads as TGTGCCAGCAGCCTCCTGATAAGGACTAGCGGGGGTTTGAACATTCAGTACTTC. Residues: CASSLLIRTSGGLNIQYF.

The gene calls are TRBV2 and TRBJ1-2; 9 nucleotides align to TRBD1. V dropped 4 bases and J dropped 8; count of bases not matched to a gene: 11. The CDR3 extends over 15 amino acids. CDR1 is SNHLY and CDR2 is FYNNEI in the germline V gene. The CDR3 is CASSATLPDRGGYTF. CDR3 coding DNA: TGTGCCAGCAGTGCAACACTCCCGGACAGGGGAGGCTACACCTTC.

As DNA, the CDR3 is TGTGCCAGCACCCCTGGCCCCGATACCTACAATGAGCAGTTCTTC. This translates into CASTPGPDTYNEQFF. The chain carries TRBV28 and TRBJ2-1, with no clear D. The germline gives CDR1 MDHEN, CDR2 SYDVKM. The CDR3 totals 15 residues. V dropped 7 bases and J dropped 2 bases, with 15 bases sitting between them.

The rearrangement joins TRBV27 to TRBJ1-4; 7 bases match TRBD1. The CDR3 is made up of 14 amino acids. Germline CDR1 and CDR2: MNHEY and SMNVEV (reference sequence). The J segment lost 10 bases and the V segment lost 2 bases, leaving 7 bases of the junction unmatched. DNA of the CDR3: TGTGCCAGCAGTTTAGTCGGGACAGAAGCAAAACTGTTTTTT. Residues: CASSLVGTEAKLFF.

V and J are TRBV7-2 and TRBJ2-5; D perhaps matches TRBD2 (6 bases). TRBJ2-7 explains the end of the DNA better; the J call may be wrong. Germline CDR1 reads SGHTA; CDR2 reads FQGNSA. There are 13 residues in the CDR3. The CDR3 bases are TGTGCCAGCAGCCCGGGACTTTCCTACGAGCAGTACTTC. Its protein product is CASSPGLSYEQYF.

The rearrangement uses TRBV6-6 and TRBJ2-2; D is possibly TRBD2 (5 bases). Germline-derived CDR1 and CDR2 are MNHNY and SVGAGI (reference sequence). The CDR3 is 12 amino acids. V was cut by 8 bases and J by 3 bases, with 7 bases left in between. The CDR3 protein is CASVEDTGELFF. CDR3 bases: TGTGCCAGCGTGGAGGACACCGGGGAGCTGTTTTTT.